The rows below give T cell receptor beta chains drawn from one sample of a study of identical twins. A single record per CDR3 protein comes from TCRdb applying MiXCR to the 5' RACE reads. Here the sample spans approximately 680,000 distinct CDR3 sequences, around 7.5% being singletons. This same sample was also taken into another study, of yellow fever vaccine responses in identical twins.

The sample taken for sequencing was PBMCs. Receptors were obtained from a woman younger than 30 in good health. CDR3s include the opening cysteine and the closing phenylalanine or tryptophan. The D gene is left open where the match is weak. Clone size is not always given. Where it is, it says once, few, many or a class for expanded clones.

v_call: TRBV5-6
j_call: TRBJ2-7
d_call: TRBD1
clone_size: NA
cdr3_length: 13
cdr3_aa: CASSHGQGYEQYF
cdr3_nt: TGTGCCAGCAGCCATGGACAGGGGTACGAGCAGTACTTC

v_call: TRBV7-9
j_call: TRBJ1-2
d_call: NA
clone_size: few
cdr3_length: 15
cdr3_aa: CASSLGSARDYGYTF
cdr3_nt: TGTGCCAGCAGCTTGGGCTCAGCGCGGGACTATGGCTACACCTTC

v_call: TRBV4-1
j_call: TRBJ2-3
d_call: TRBD2
clone_size: many
cdr3_length: 14
cdr3_aa: CASSQDGEGDTQYF
cdr3_nt: TGCGCCAGCAGCCAAGATGGGGAGGGGGATACGCAGTATTTT

v_call: TRBV27
j_call: TRBJ2-1
d_call: TRBD2
clone_size: few
cdr3_length: 17
cdr3_aa: CASSLKWSGTSGNEQFF
cdr3_nt: TGTGCCAGCAGTTTAAAGTGGTCTGGGACTAGCGGGAATGAGCAGTTCTTC

v_call: TRBV10-3
j_call: TRBJ2-3
d_call: TRBD2
clone_size: many
cdr3_length: 14
cdr3_aa: CAITTSGTTDTQYF
cdr3_nt: TGTGCCATCACAACTAGCGGGACAACAGATACGCAGTATTTT

v_call: TRBV12-3/TRBV12-4
j_call: TRBJ1-2
d_call: NA
clone_size: many
cdr3_length: 12
cdr3_aa: CASSFGVYGYTF
cdr3_nt: TGTGCCAGCAGTTTCGGGGTCTATGGCTACACCTTC

v_call: TRBV20-1
j_call: TRBJ2-3
d_call: NA
clone_size: many
cdr3_length: 11
cdr3_aa: CSHRAEDTQYF
cdr3_nt: TGCAGTCACAGGGCTGAGGATACGCAGTATTTT

v_call: TRBV7-2
j_call: TRBJ2-1
d_call: TRBD1
clone_size: many
cdr3_length: 14
cdr3_aa: CASSTGDKGHEQFF
cdr3_nt: TGTGCCAGCAGCACAGGGGACAAGGGGCACGAGCAGTTCTTC

v_call: TRBV7-2
j_call: TRBJ1-4
d_call: TRBD1
clone_size: few
cdr3_length: 14
cdr3_aa: CASSLVAGGEKLFF
cdr3_nt: TGTGCCAGCAGCTTAGTCGCAGGGGGAGAAAAACTGTTTTTT

v_call: TRBV12-3/TRBV12-4
j_call: TRBJ2-1
d_call: TRBD2
clone_size: few
cdr3_length: 16
cdr3_aa: CASSFWASGKGNEQFF
cdr3_nt: TGTGCCAGCAGTTTCTGGGCTAGCGGGAAGGGGAATGAGCAGTTCTTC

v_call: TRBV6-1
j_call: TRBJ1-2
d_call: NA
clone_size: NA
cdr3_length: 13
cdr3_aa: CASLKPGGYGYTF
cdr3_nt: TGTGCCAGCTTAAAACCGGGGGGGTATGGCTACACCTTC

v_call: TRBV20-1
j_call: TRBJ2-3
d_call: NA
clone_size: many
cdr3_length: 13
cdr3_aa: CSARGGGTDTQYF
cdr3_nt: TGCAGTGCTAGAGGCGGAGGCACAGATACGCAGTATTTT

v_call: TRBV25-1
j_call: TRBJ2-7
d_call: NA
clone_size: many
cdr3_length: 13
cdr3_aa: CASSVATPYEQYF
cdr3_nt: TGTGCCAGCAGTGTCGCCACTCCCTACGAGCAGTACTTC

v_call: TRBV12-3/TRBV12-4
j_call: TRBJ2-3
d_call: TRBD2
clone_size: NA
cdr3_length: 16
cdr3_aa: CASSFLLAGAQDTQYF
cdr3_nt: TGTGCCAGCAGTTTTCTGTTAGCGGGGGCCCAAGATACGCAGTATTTT

v_call: TRBV29-1
j_call: TRBJ2-1
d_call: TRBD2
clone_size: many
cdr3_length: 14
cdr3_aa: CSDTSGSSYNEQFF
cdr3_nt: TGCAGCGATACTAGCGGGAGCTCCTACAATGAGCAGTTCTTC

v_call: TRBV4-1
j_call: TRBJ2-7
d_call: TRBD2
clone_size: NA
cdr3_length: 19
cdr3_aa: CASSQGGLRSGRRTYEQYF
cdr3_nt: TGCGCCAGCAGCCAAGGGGGCCTGCGTAGCGGGAGGCGTACCTACGAGCAGTACTTC

v_call: TRBV5-5
j_call: TRBJ2-2
d_call: NA
clone_size: NA
cdr3_length: 17
cdr3_aa: CASSLGKSFPNTGELFF
cdr3_nt: TGTGCCAGCAGCTTGGGAAAGTCATTCCCGAACACCGGGGAGCTGTTTTTT

v_call: TRBV10-2
j_call: TRBJ2-3
d_call: TRBD2
clone_size: NA
cdr3_length: 17
cdr3_aa: CASSPSGRGYRTDTQYF
cdr3_nt: TGTGCCAGCAGTCCTAGCGGGAGAGGGTACCGCACAGATACGCAGTATTTT

v_call: TRBV20-1
j_call: TRBJ2-5
d_call: TRBD1
clone_size: NA
cdr3_length: 15
cdr3_aa: CSALSPTGGQETQYF
cdr3_nt: TGCAGTGCCTTATCTCCGACAGGGGGCCAGGAGACCCAGTACTTC

v_call: TRBV12-3/TRBV12-4
j_call: TRBJ1-1
d_call: NA
clone_size: NA
cdr3_length: 15
cdr3_aa: CASSLWAGENTEAFF
cdr3_nt: TGTGCCAGCAGTTTATGGGCAGGTGAGAACACTGAAGCTTTCTTT

v_call: TRBV11-1
j_call: TRBJ1-1
d_call: NA
clone_size: NA
cdr3_length: 15
cdr3_aa: CASSLVQGTGTEAFF
cdr3_nt: TGTGCCAGCAGCTTAGTTCAGGGAACCGGCACTGAAGCTTTCTTT

v_call: TRBV5-1
j_call: TRBJ1-2
d_call: TRBD1
clone_size: NA
cdr3_length: 18
cdr3_aa: CASSLAGSGTGGSYGYTF
cdr3_nt: TGCGCCAGCAGCTTGGCCGGTTCTGGGACAGGGGGCTCCTATGGCTACACCTTC

v_call: TRBV10-1
j_call: TRBJ2-1
d_call: NA
clone_size: NA
cdr3_length: 13
cdr3_aa: CASSESPRDEQFF
cdr3_nt: TGCGCCAGCAGTGAGAGCCCAAGGGATGAGCAGTTCTTC

v_call: TRBV9
j_call: TRBJ2-2
d_call: NA
clone_size: many
cdr3_length: 14
cdr3_aa: CASSVAGVTGELFF
cdr3_nt: TGTGCCAGCAGCGTAGCGGGAGTTACGGGGGAGCTGTTTTTT

v_call: TRBV9
j_call: TRBJ2-1
d_call: NA
clone_size: many
cdr3_length: 15
cdr3_aa: CASSVEEGFYNEQFF
cdr3_nt: TGTGCCAGCAGCGTAGAGGAAGGATTCTACAATGAGCAGTTCTTC

v_call: TRBV24-1
j_call: TRBJ2-2
d_call: NA
clone_size: NA
cdr3_length: 16
cdr3_aa: CATSDLASANTGELFF
cdr3_nt: TGTGCCACCAGTGATTTAGCTAGCGCCAACACCGGGGAGCTGTTTTTT

v_call: TRBV7-8
j_call: TRBJ2-1
d_call: TRBD2
clone_size: many
cdr3_length: 16
cdr3_aa: CASSRYSGRVHNEQFF
cdr3_nt: TGTGCCAGCAGCCGTTATAGCGGGAGGGTTCACAATGAGCAGTTCTTC

v_call: TRBV18
j_call: TRBJ2-3
d_call: TRBD2
clone_size: few
cdr3_length: 18
cdr3_aa: CASSRTSGRPGGQDTQYF
cdr3_nt: TGTGCCAGCTCACGGACTAGCGGGAGACCAGGAGGGCAAGATACGCAGTATTTT

v_call: TRBV12-3/TRBV12-4
j_call: TRBJ1-2
d_call: NA
clone_size: many
cdr3_length: 14
cdr3_aa: CASSQLDSYYGYTF
cdr3_nt: TGTGCCAGCAGTCAACTCGACAGTTACTATGGCTACACCTTC

v_call: TRBV14
j_call: TRBJ2-1
d_call: TRBD2
clone_size: NA
cdr3_length: 17
cdr3_aa: CASSRITSGGRYNEQFF
cdr3_nt: TGTGCCAGCAGCCGGATCACTAGCGGGGGGCGGTACAATGAGCAGTTCTTC

v_call: TRBV29-1
j_call: TRBJ2-7
d_call: NA
clone_size: many
cdr3_length: 13
cdr3_aa: CSVVLGGENEQYF
cdr3_nt: TGCAGCGTTGTTTTAGGGGGAGAAAACGAGCAGTACTTC

v_call: TRBV20-1
j_call: TRBJ2-7
d_call: TRBD2
clone_size: few
cdr3_length: 15
cdr3_aa: CSARVLAGYSYEQYF
cdr3_nt: TGCAGTGCTAGAGTCTTAGCGGGGTACTCCTACGAGCAGTACTTC

v_call: TRBV12-3/TRBV12-4
j_call: TRBJ2-7
d_call: NA
clone_size: NA
cdr3_length: 14
cdr3_aa: CASSFSAILDEQYF
cdr3_nt: TGTGCCAGCAGTTTTTCAGCTATCTTAGACGAGCAGTACTTC

v_call: TRBV7-9
j_call: TRBJ2-2
d_call: TRBD2
clone_size: many
cdr3_length: 14
cdr3_aa: CASTQLASTGELFF
cdr3_nt: TGTGCCAGCACCCAACTAGCGTCCACCGGGGAGCTGTTTTTT